A single sample is the source of the 7 T cell receptor beta chains below, sequenced in a study of T cells after yellow fever vaccination. TCRdb re-derived calls from the 5' RACE reads in MiXCR, one entry per CDR3 protein. The repertoire holds a few hundred thousand distinct CDR3 sequences, with about a sixth as singletons. The material sequenced was PBMCs, taken about 5 days after the first yellow fever vaccination. These receptors came from a young man who received the YFV17D yellow fever vaccine.

The chain recombines TRBV10-3 with TRBJ2-5; 8 bases are shared with TRBD2. Trimming at V came to 3 bases and at J to 1 base, leaving 7 bases not matched to a gene. Germline loops: CDR1 ENHRY, CDR2 SYGVKD. CDR3 length equals 16 residues. CDR3 in DNA: TGTGCCATCAGTGAATCGAGCGGGGGACTCCAAGAGACCCAGTACTTC. The encoded protein is CAISESSGGLQETQYF.

This clonotype occurred a few times. The CDR3 sequence is CASSPNEGEAGTGELFF. The CDR3 nucleotides are TGTGCCAGCAGCCCCAACGAGGGAGAGGCCGGTACCGGGGAGCTGTTTTTT. V and J are TRBV7-8 and TRBJ2-2; possibly TRBD2 for D (5 bases). From germline, CDR1 is SGHVS and CDR2 FQNEAQ. Trimming took 5 bases from V and 5 from J, leaving 21 bases between them. The CDR3 contains 17 residues.

This clonotype was counted a few times. The chain has TRBV11-2 and TRBJ2-5; D is uncertain. Trimming cost V 1 base and J 5 bases, with 11 bases left between them. The CDR3 has 14 residues. Germline V CDR1 and CDR2: SGHAT, FQNNGV. The CDR3 loop reads CASSLVTGFETQYF. The CDR3 region has the DNA TGTGCCAGCAGCTTAGTGACGGGTTTCGAGACCCAGTACTTC.

This chain connects TRBV4-1 to TRBJ2-2; TRBD1 might be the D (7 bases). Trimming shortened V by 0 bases and J by 3 bases, and 14 bases separated the two germline ends. This CDR3 region has 17 residues. Per germline, CDR1 MGHRA and CDR2 YSYEKL. Here the CDR3 reads CASSQDPAGGYTGELFF. CDR3 DNA sequence: TGCGCCAGCAGCCAAGATCCGGCAGGGGGGTACACCGGGGAGCTGTTTTTT.

The rearrangement uses TRBV24-1 and TRBJ2-5, with 8 positions matching TRBD2. The CDR3 length is 15 residues. Trimming removed 4 bases from V and 5 bases from J; junction bases left unmatched: 8. Germline lookup yields CDR1 KGHDR and CDR2 SFDVKD. This CDR3 is CATSDPGRAAETQYF. The CDR3 nucleotides are TGTGCCACCAGTGACCCCGGGAGGGCCGCGGAGACCCAGTACTTC.

This clonotype was seen a handful of times. This sequence joins TRBV6-2 or TRBV6-3 and TRBJ1-1; 7 bases align to TRBD1. The V segment lost 8 bases and the J segment 5 bases; nucleotides outside the gene matches: 11. This CDR3 is built from 14 residues. Per germline, CDR1 MNHEY and CDR2 SVGEGT. The DNA for the CDR3 is TGTGCCAGCCTACCGGACAGGCGGCCGACTGAAGCTTTCTTT. It specifies CASLPDRRPTEAFF.

V usage is TRBV21-1 and J usage is TRBJ1-5; TRBD1, the table's D call, lacks a check against the DNA. TRBV21-1 represents a pseudogene. The CDR3 runs to 21 residues. The CDR3 region has the DNA TGTGCCAGCAGCATCAGACAGGGCGAGGAAAAGCCAGGAGTAAGCAATCAGCCCCAGCATTTT. Its translation: CASSIRQGEEKPGVSNQPQHF.